This T cell receptor beta chain derives from a study of cytomegalovirus exposure and HLA in healthy donors. Study-level information: Early on, a data release was issued that held approximately 78 million unique TCRs from HLA-typed donors. General observations from the study: Usually a TCR sequence was rare, but some public TCRs were found in many donors.

The length of the CDR3 is 13 residues. V lost 7 bases to trimming and J lost 2 bases, with 9 bases between them. Per germline, CDR1 MDHEN and CDR2 SYDVKM. Healthy bone marrow donors made up the donor group. PCR involved 60 Vbeta and 13 Jbeta primers. Generated by immunoSEQ multiplex PCR, the TCRdb table keeps only in-frame clones and is missing some. The table records 170,000 or so clones, around three quarters of them present only once. This clone occurred a few times. Its target is unknown. The TCR was taken from a woman in her forties or fifties in good health and CMV-seropositive. This chain links TRBV28 with TRBJ1-5; no clear D. The specimen was PBMCs. This chain's CDR3 is CASTPPGNQPQHF. Here the CDR3 DNA reads TGTGCCAGCACGCCCCCGGGCAATCAGCCCCAGCATTTT.